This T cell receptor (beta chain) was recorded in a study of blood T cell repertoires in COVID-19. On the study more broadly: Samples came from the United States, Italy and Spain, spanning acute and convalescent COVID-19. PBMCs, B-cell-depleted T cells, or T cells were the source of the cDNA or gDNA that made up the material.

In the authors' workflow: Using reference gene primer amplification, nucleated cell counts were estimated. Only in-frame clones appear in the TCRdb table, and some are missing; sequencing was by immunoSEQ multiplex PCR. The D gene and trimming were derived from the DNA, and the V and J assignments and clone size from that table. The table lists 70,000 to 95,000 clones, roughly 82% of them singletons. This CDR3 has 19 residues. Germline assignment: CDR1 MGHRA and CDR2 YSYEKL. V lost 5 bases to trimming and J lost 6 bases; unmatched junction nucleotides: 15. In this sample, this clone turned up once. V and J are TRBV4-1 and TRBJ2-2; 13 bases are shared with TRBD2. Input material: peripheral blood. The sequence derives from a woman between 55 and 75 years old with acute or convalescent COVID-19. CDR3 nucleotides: TGCGCCAGCAGCGTATATTGGACTAGCGGGGGAGCCCTCGCCGGGGAGCTGTTTTTT. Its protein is CASSVYWTSGGALAGELFF.